The clone carrying this T cell receptor beta chain was observed many times. Its specificity is unknown. The CDR3 runs 15 residues. Deletions cut 2 bases from V and 8 bases from J, with 16 bases between. The germline V gene encodes CDR1 SGHNT and CDR2 YENEEA. The data belong to a study of early T cells in non-severe SARS-CoV-2 infection. Study at large: Sequencing used unsorted whole-blood bulk RNA, so chains lack pairing. General study points: VDJdb-based annotation leaned toward anti-spike CD8 responses and missed private and CD4 specificities.

Attachment of unique molecular identifiers was made to individual cDNA molecules. TCRdb processed the 5' RACE reads anew with MiXCR; each CDR3 protein has one entry. Altogether some 19,000 distinct CDR3 sequences are present, roughly 4.6% being singletons, with the ten largest covering 7.2%. This TCR derives from an adult who was a healthcare worker with PCR-confirmed SARS-CoV-2 infection or an uninfected control (not recorded which). Sequences were obtained from whole blood. This chain joins TRBV11-3 and TRBJ2-1; D tentatively reads TRBD1 or TRBD2 (7 bases each). CDR3 residues: CASSLFGGQGDEQFF. CDR3 in DNA: TGTGCCAGCAGCTTATTCGGGGGGCAGGGGGATGAGCAGTTCTTC.